This T cell receptor beta chain was observed in a study of naive and memory T cell subsets. The ends were cut back, 3 bases at V and 2 bases at J, with 9 bases in the middle. CDR1 is DFQATT, CDR2 SNEGSKA, per germline (reference sequence). This CDR3 spans 13 amino acids. The table lists this clonotype with a few counts. The beta constant-region primer was an equimolar mix of two oligonucleotides covering TRBC1 and TRBC2. Nested alpha and beta constant-region primers with the SP2 primer drove four PCR rounds on ligated cDNA. Ligation attached a single-stranded oligonucleotide with a 12-nucleotide UMI and the SP2 primer to the cDNA 3' end. TCRdb re-called the UMI-ligation and nested PCR reads with MiXCR, one entry per CDR3 protein. In the table there are about 120,000 distinct CDR3 sequences, 35% to 40% of which are singletons.

The rearrangement uses TRBV20-1 and TRBJ2-3; no clear D. The sample was central memory CD4+ T cells from blood. This clonotype was sampled from a human donor in good health. In DNA, the CDR3 is TGCAGTGCTAGCGGGCCCCACACAGATACGCAGTATTTT. This encodes CSASGPHTDTQYF.